Detailed here is one T cell receptor (beta chain). Its target is not known. Treatment here: 19 received Ad26.COV2.S at low or high dose, single or two shots; about 5 received placebo; per-sample allocation not given. Each sample was drawn 63 days after the first injection (of vaccine or placebo). An adult donor aged 18-55 years was enrolled in Boston. Wuhan-strain spike was delivered by a replication-incompetent Ad26 vector. This entry is derived from a study of Ad26.COV2.S vaccination and SARS-CoV-2 variants. Study conclusions and caveats: After vaccination, substantial breadth of spike-specific CD8+ and CD4+ responses was reported.

The CDR3 has 13 residues. Between the trimmed V and J ends, which lost 3 bases and 5 bases, there was a span of 10 bases. TCRdb keeps only in-frame clones here, not all; method: immunoSEQ multiplex PCR. The sample records about 410,000 clones, about nine tenths being singletons. The sample was peripheral blood, taken in a trial of Ad26.COV2.S vaccine versus placebo. J is TRBJ1-2 and V is TRBV12-3 or TRBV12-4; tentatively, D is TRBD1 (6 bases). The receptor was derived from a person between 18 and 65 years old who received the Ad26.COV2.S COVID-19 vaccine or a placebo. The CDR3 DNA reads as TGTGCCAGCAGTTTGTCCGGACAGTATGGCTACACCTTC. It codes for CASSLSGQYGYTF.